Listed below are T cell receptor beta chains from one sample, sequenced in a study of cytomegalovirus exposure and HLA in healthy donors. Sequencing used immunoSEQ multiplex PCR; TCRdb keeps in-frame clones, though not all of them. The sample has 95,000 to 150,000 clones; about 75% are singletons. The sample taken for sequencing was PBMCs. The source is a man aged 55 to 70 in good health and CMV-seropositive. CDR3s include the opening cysteine and the closing phenylalanine or tryptophan. A D gene is named only where the DNA matches it firmly. The listing skips clone size in some rows; elsewhere it reads once, few, many or a size class.

>TRBV19|TRBJ2-5|TRBD1|once
TGTGCCAGTAGTTCCGGGACAGGGGCCTCGGAGACCCAGTACTTC
CASSSGTGASETQYF
>TRBV6-1|TRBJ1-5|NA|NA
TGTGCCAGCAGACAGCTAAATAGCAATCAGCCCCAGCATTTT
CASRQLNSNQPQHF
>TRBV7-9|TRBJ2-5|NA|NA
TGTGCCAGCAGCTTAGCGACGGACCAGGGGACCCAGTACTTC
CASSLATDQGTQYF
>TRBV19|TRBJ2-7|NA|NA
TGTGCCAGTAGTATGAGGTCGTATGACTACGAGCAGTACTTC
CASSMRSYDYEQYF
>TRBV2|TRBJ1-2|TRBD1|NA
TGTGCCAGCAGTTCACAGGGGGCCTATGGCTACACCTTC
CASSSQGAYGYTF
>TRBV11-3|TRBJ2-7|TRBD1|NA
TGTGCCAGCAGCCGGGACAGGGACGGCGAGCAGTACTTC
CASSRDRDGEQYF
>TRBV28|TRBJ1-1|NA|NA
TGTGCCAGCAGTTTAGCGGGACGGCAGAACACTGAAGCTTTCTTT
CASSLAGRQNTEAFF
>TRBV5-3|TRBJ2-2|NA|NA
TGTGCCAGAAGCTTTCGAGGGCCGGACACCGGGGAGCTGTTTTTT
CARSFRGPDTGELFF
>TRBV6-1|TRBJ2-3|TRBD2|NA
TGTGCCACCAAACTAGCGCAGCGGGATTCGCAGTATTTT
CATKLAQRDSQYF
>TRBV5-1|TRBJ2-7|NA|once
TGCGCCAGCAGCCGGGGAGTCTACGGGCAGTACTTC
CASSRGVYGQYF
>TRBV27|TRBJ2-2|NA|few
TGTGCCAGCAGGGGCTCAGGGGTCTACACCGGGGAGCTGTTTTTT
CASRGSGVYTGELFF
>TRBV29-1|TRBJ2-3|TRBD2|NA
TGCAGCGTTGTAGCGGGAGAAGGTGATACGCAGTATTTT
CSVVAGEGDTQYF
>TRBV10-1|TRBJ2-5|TRBD2|NA
TGCGCCAGCAGTGACCCCCGGGTAGCGGGACAAGAGACCCAGTACTTC
CASSDPRVAGQETQYF
>TRBV29-1|TRBJ2-2|NA|NA
TGCAGCGGCAGAAACACCGGGGAGCTGTTTTTT
CSGRNTGELFF
>TRBV5-6|TRBJ1-2|TRBD1|NA
TGTGCCAGCAGCCCAGGACAGGGGTATGGCTACACCTTC
CASSPGQGYGYTF
>TRBV2|TRBJ1-5|NA|NA
TGTGCCAGCAGTGGGTCCCGGGACATTTTTGGGCAGCCCCAGCATTTT
CASSGSRDIFGQPQHF